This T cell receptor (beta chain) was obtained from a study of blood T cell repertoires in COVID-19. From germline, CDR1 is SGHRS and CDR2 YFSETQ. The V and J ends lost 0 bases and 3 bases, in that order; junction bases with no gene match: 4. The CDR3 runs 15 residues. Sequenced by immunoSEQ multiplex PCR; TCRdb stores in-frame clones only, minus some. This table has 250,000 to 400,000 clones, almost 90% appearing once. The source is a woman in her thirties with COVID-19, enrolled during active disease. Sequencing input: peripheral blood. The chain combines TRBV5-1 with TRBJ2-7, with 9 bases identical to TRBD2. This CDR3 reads CASSLATSGDYEQYF. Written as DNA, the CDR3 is TGCGCCAGCAGCTTGGCGACTAGCGGCGACTACGAGCAGTACTTC.